Listed below are T cell receptor beta chains from one sample, sequenced in a study of T cell responses to AZD1222 COVID-19 vaccine. Produced via immunoSEQ multiplex PCR; TCRdb's table is partial and in-frame only. Counted here are some 130,000 clones, 75% to 95% occurring once; the ten biggest clones make up around 1.9%. The sample here was peripheral blood, taken 28 days after the second AZD1222 dose. The receptor set was obtained from an adult who received the AZD1222 COVID-19 vaccine. Each CDR3 is given with its conserved first and last residue. The D gene is left open where the match is weak. Rows give clone size only sometimes, using once, few, many, or a class for an expanded clone.

cdr3_aa cdr3_nt clone_size v_call d_call cdr3_length j_call
CASSINSGYTF TGTGCCAGCAGCATTAATAGCGGCTACACCTTC - TRBV7-9 - 11 TRBJ1-2
CASSMDHKTSGGKNIQYF TGTGCCAGTAGTATGGACCACAAGACTAGCGGGGGGAAAAACATTCAGTACTTC - TRBV19 TRBD2 18 TRBJ2-4
CASSRIINTIYF TGTGCCAGCAGTCGGATTATAAACACCATATATTTT - TRBV6-2/TRBV6-3 - 12 TRBJ1-3
CASSYGTARDVYF TGTGCCAGCAGTTACGGGACCGCCCGGGACGTATATTTT - TRBV6-5 - 13 TRBJ1-3
CAWTGGIYEQYF TGTGCCTGGACTGGGGGTATCTACGAGCAGTACTTC - TRBV30 - 12 TRBJ2-7
CASSPWTGKTNTEAFF TGTGCCAGCAGCCCTTGGACAGGGAAGACGAACACTGAAGCTTTCTTT - TRBV14 TRBD1 16 TRBJ1-1
CASSQRVPELFF TGTGCCAGCAGTCAGAGAGTACCGGAGCTGTTTTTT - TRBV12-3/TRBV12-4 - 12 TRBJ2-2
CATSDSRLAGADTQYF TGTGCCACCAGTGATTCACGGCTAGCGGGAGCAGATACGCAGTATTTT - TRBV24-1 TRBD2 16 TRBJ2-3
CASSSEGTLDTQYF TGCGCCAGCAGCTCTGAGGGGACTTTGGATACGCAGTATTTT - TRBV5-1 - 14 TRBJ2-3
CASSYSSGHSTDTQYF TGTGCCAGCAGTTACTCTTCGGGACACAGCACAGATACGCAGTATTTT - TRBV6-5 - 16 TRBJ2-3
CSVETPGGNTIYF TGCAGCGTTGAGACTCCCGGTGGAAACACCATATATTTT - TRBV29-1 - 13 TRBJ1-3
CASSVLQGAEGQETQYF TGCGCCAGCAGCGTACTACAGGGAGCGGAGGGTCAAGAGACCCAGTACTTC once TRBV5-1 - 17 TRBJ2-5
CASSVEGQGPWDEQFF TGTGCCAGCAGCGTAGAGGGACAGGGGCCTTGGGATGAGCAGTTCTTC - TRBV9 TRBD1 16 TRBJ2-1
CASTGGFYNEQFF TGTGCCAGCACGGGTGGGTTCTACAATGAGCAGTTCTTC - TRBV12-3/TRBV12-4 - 13 TRBJ2-1
CASGLGARDGNTIYF TGTGCTAGTGGTTTGGGGGCCAGGGATGGAAACACCATATATTTT - TRBV12-5 - 15 TRBJ1-3
CASSAQAEWGAGQPQHF TGTGCCAGTAGTGCCCAAGCCGAGTGGGGCGCAGGTCAGCCCCAGCATTTT - TRBV19 - 17 TRBJ1-5
CASSLAGYSNQPQHF TGTGCCAGCAGCTTAGCAGGGTATAGCAATCAGCCCCAGCATTTT - TRBV7-2 - 15 TRBJ1-5